This TCR beta chain came from a study of T-cell reconstitution after alpha-beta-depleted transplantation in children. During its preparation, the TCRbeta library received unique molecular identifiers. TCRdb recomputed calls from the PCR reads with MiXCR, one row per CDR3 protein. The profile shows hundreds of thousands of distinct CDR3 sequences, approximately 17% of them singletons. Study-wide results and limits: From newly produced T cells came most of the T-cell counts and diversity one year after transplant.

The sample holds many counts of this clonotype. Its cognate antigen is unknown. This clonotype was sampled from a male patient under 10 years old who had a stem cell transplant for acute lymphoblastic leukemia, so the T cells may come from the graft donor. Source: PBMCs, mostly from graft donor cells, taken 360 days after TCRalphabeta/CD19-depleted stem cell transplant.

The CDR3 region has the DNA TGTGCCAGCAGCTTCGACAGTGAAAAACTGTTTTTT. As protein: CASSFDSEKLFF. The chain carries TRBV7-9 and TRBJ1-4, with D perhaps TRBD1 (5 bases). Germline CDR1 reads SEHNR; CDR2 reads FQNEAQ (reference sequence). The CDR3 contains 12 residues. Trimming took 3 bases from V and 7 from J, leaving 6 bases between them.